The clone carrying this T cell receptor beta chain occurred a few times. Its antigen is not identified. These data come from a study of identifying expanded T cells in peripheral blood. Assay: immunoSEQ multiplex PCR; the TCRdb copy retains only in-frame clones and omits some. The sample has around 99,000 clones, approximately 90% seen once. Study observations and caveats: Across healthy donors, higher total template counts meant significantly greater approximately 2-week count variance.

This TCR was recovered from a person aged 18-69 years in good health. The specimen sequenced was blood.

The CDR3 sequence is CASRLRDSTEAFF. CDR3 in DNA: TGTGCCAGTCGATTGAGGGACAGCACTGAAGCTTTCTTT. This rearrangement joins TRBV19 to TRBJ1-1; 7 positions agree with TRBD1. The CDR3 sequence is 13 residues long. CDR1 is LNHDA and CDR2 is SQIVND in the germline V gene (reference sequence). V trimming: 8 bases; J trimming: 4 bases; junction bases outside the gene matches: 7.